This T cell receptor beta chain was identified during a study of shared clonotypes between healthy human individuals (TCRdb year 2020). Background on the whole study: A couple of women and a few men aged 18 to 49 years were included in the cohort. For each donor, CD4 naive and CD4 memory were each given three plates, CD8 naive was given two plates, and CD8 memory was given one plate. To estimate repertoire size and how much clonotype sharing occurs between individuals, the study deeply sequenced the blood TCR repertoires of 5 or 6 healthy adults. Different laboratories and diverse techniques were used to prepare libraries and sequence TCR repertoires, to increase sequencing depth and limit assay-specific biases. Each donor's leukapheresis produced roughly between roughly 0.85 and 9.5 billion PBMCs.

The donors were healthy, HIV-negative adults who had no recently reported acute infections or vaccinations. Only Caucasian adults living in Nashville, Tennessee, USA were represented among the donors. CD8 memory samples combined magnetically selected CD45RO+ cells with CCR7-negative CD45RA+ effector memory (TemRA) cells. Blood was obtained by leukapheresis, after which PBMCs were separated by Ficoll-Histopaque density gradient centrifugation and cryopreserved in liquid nitrogen vapor phase. Analytical flow cytometry was used to check the purity and quantity of every magnetically sorted T cell population. Each sorted fraction had its genomic DNA isolated and then quantified by UV absorbance on a Nanodrop 2000c. Using the deep immunoSEQ assay, multiplex PCR amplified TCR CDR3 regions from genomic DNA. Extracted genomic DNA from each cell subset was spread evenly across all wells of several immunoSEQ 96-well plates, with each plate serving as a replicate. For sorted subsets, each replicate PCR was loaded with about 200 ng genomic DNA, equivalent to about 30,000 T cell genomes. Purified libraries were measured with a Qubit 3.0 fluorometer, size-checked on a Bioanalyzer 2100, and measured again with the KAPA Library Quantification kit. Every immunoSEQ 96-well plate was sequenced on a dedicated single-read 150-cycle Illumina NextSeq 550 flow cell. Per the original workflow: Because only junctional sequences without quality scores were contained in the immunoSEQ output, filtering matching that applied to full-length reads could not be performed. Sequences were annotated with PyIR, a Python wrapper for IgBLAST v1.9, and V/J genes and CDR3 were assigned using IMGT germline references. Any read was removed if the V/J assignment was weak (E-value above 1e-6), the CDR3 was missing, or the read contained stop codons, out-of-frame junctions, or ambiguous translated residues. V3J clonotypes were defined as sequences sharing the same inferred V gene, J gene, and CDR3 amino acid sequence. Percentage overlap between repertoires was calculated by dividing the number of shared unique clonotypes by the size of the smaller repertoire. Three approaches were used to assess repertoire richness: RTK rarefaction, the Chao1 estimator, and Recon v2.1 estimates of unobserved clonotypes. For all TCRbeta clonotypes obtained by the gDNA method from several donors, generation probabilities were computed with OLGA. The table comes from immuneACCESS by way of TCRdb, which keeps in-frame sequences with V and J called. Part of the clones is missing from these tables; in studies checked, under half for an unresolved V gene and the rest for unknown reasons. That table furnishes V, J and clone size, whereas the DNA furnished D and trimming. Present in this sample are roughly 86,000 clones, roughly three quarters of which were seen just once. Roughly 49% of the sample lies in the top ten.

With regard to this clone: Which antigen it targets is not known. No base-level quality is on record; no much larger clone is a single base apart.

Study-level results and caveats: Pairwise subsampling indicated that sequencing depth was expected to affect the degree of clonotype sharing among donors. Because the study included a small number of donors, the genetic and exposure-history diversity represented was limited. Naive subsets generally had larger estimated clonotype richness than memory subsets did. Sampling was restricted to blood, and TCR repertoires in tissues likely differ from the TCR repertoires found in blood. Higher generation probabilities were observed for clonotypes shared by all four sorted-subset donors than for non-shared clonotypes. When a handful of donors were compared, the shared fraction of clonotypes was roughly 4.8% for naive CD4, less than 4% for naive CD8, 2% to 2.5% for memory CD4, and 0.4% for memory CD8. Incomplete sequencing was indicated by rarefaction of sorted-subset datasets, despite the large sequencing depth.

CDR1 SGHAT and CDR2 FQNNGV were looked up in the germline V gene. The trim is 0 bases for V and 5 bases for J, with a gap of 11 bases between the germline ends. Inclusive of the bounding cysteine and phenylalanine, the CDR3 is 15 residues long. The DNA shown is the 45-base CDR3, in frame from base 1. Rearrangement joined TRBV11-2 to TRBJ1-5; the best D guess is TRBD1, with 5 bases matching. The clonotype originates from a man under 40 in good health. The sequencing sample was made of memory CD8+ T cells sorted from blood. The meaning of the sample's cell subset or site label: CD45RO+ cells pooled with CCR7-negative TemRA cells. This receptor has the CDR3 CASSLERGLHQPQHF. Read as DNA, the sequence is TGTGCCAGCAGCTTAGAACGGGGCCTACATCAGCCCCAGCATTTT.